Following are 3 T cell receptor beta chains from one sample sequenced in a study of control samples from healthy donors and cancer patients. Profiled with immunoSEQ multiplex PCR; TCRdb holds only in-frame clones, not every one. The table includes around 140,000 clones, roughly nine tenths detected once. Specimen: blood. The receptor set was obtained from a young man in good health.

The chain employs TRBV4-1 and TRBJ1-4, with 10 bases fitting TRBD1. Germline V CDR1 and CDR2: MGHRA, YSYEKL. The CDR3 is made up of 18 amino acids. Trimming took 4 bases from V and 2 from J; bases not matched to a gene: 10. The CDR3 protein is CASSRTGTGAETNEKLFF. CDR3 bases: TGCGCCAGCAGCCGAACCGGGACAGGGGCGGAGACTAATGAAAAACTGTTTTTT.

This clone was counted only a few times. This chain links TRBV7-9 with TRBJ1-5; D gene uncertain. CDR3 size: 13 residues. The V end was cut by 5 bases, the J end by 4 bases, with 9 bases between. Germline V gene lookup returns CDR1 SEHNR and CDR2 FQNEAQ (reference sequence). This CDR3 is CASSHGPNQPQHF. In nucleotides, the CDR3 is TGTGCCAGCAGCCATGGGCCGAATCAGCCCCAGCATTTT.

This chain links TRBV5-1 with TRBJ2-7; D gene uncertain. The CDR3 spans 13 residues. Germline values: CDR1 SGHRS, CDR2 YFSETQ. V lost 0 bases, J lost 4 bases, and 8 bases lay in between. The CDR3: CASSLGPGYEQYF. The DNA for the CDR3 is TGCGCCAGCAGCTTGGGTCCCGGGTACGAGCAGTACTTC.